Shown below are 29 T cell receptor beta chains from a single sample sequenced in a study of blood T cell repertoires in COVID-19. Using immunoSEQ multiplex PCR, the repertoire was profiled, and TCRdb retains in-frame clones only, with some absent. The repertoire holds some 170,000 clones, with roughly 89% as singletons. The sequenced sample was peripheral blood. Receptors were obtained from a woman aged 45 to 65 with acute or convalescent COVID-19.

The chain combines TRBV7-2 with TRBJ1-5; 7 bases are a match to TRBD1. The CDR3 spans 14 residues. CDR1 is SGHTA and CDR2 is FQGNSA in the germline V gene. The trim removed 5 bases at V and 2 bases at J, leaving 3 bases unmatched. CDR3 protein: CASSLTGGNQPQHF. CDR3 sequence (DNA): TGTGCCAGCAGCCTTACAGGGGGCAATCAGCCCCAGCATTTT.

The chain employs TRBV15 and TRBJ2-7; 9 bases agree with TRBD2. The CDR3 length is 16 residues. With 4 bases clipped from V and 2 bases from J, the junction kept 9 bases outside the gene matches. Germline V lookup: CDR1 LNHNV, CDR2 YYDKDF (reference sequence). CDR3 DNA sequence: TGTGCCACCAGCACCGGGGAGACTAGCGGAGCCTACGAGCAGTACTTC. Residues: CATSTGETSGAYEQYF.

J is TRBJ2-3 and V is TRBV29-1; TRBD2 matches 10 bases. The V gene's germline CDR1 is SQVTM and CDR2 ANQGSEA. The CDR3 is 15 amino acids. V lost 8 bases and J lost 0; bases outside the gene matches: 8. The CDR3 spells CSTPSGSASTDTQYF. CDR3 bases: TGCAGCACCCCTAGCGGGAGTGCTAGCACAGATACGCAGTATTTT.

The chain employs TRBV5-8 and TRBJ2-5; TRBD1 might be the D (6 bases). CDR3 length: 15 amino acids. Germline V gives CDR1 SGHTS, CDR2 YDEGEE. Trimming removed 4 bases at V and 0 bases at J, with 13 bases between. CDR3 loop: CASSVEYRDQETQYF. The CDR3, as DNA: TGTGCCAGCAGCGTGGAATACAGGGACCAAGAGACCCAGTACTTC.

The chain joins TRBV7-9 to TRBJ1-3; 8 bases align to TRBD1. This CDR3 spans 16 amino acids. Per the germline V gene, CDR1 is SEHNR and CDR2 is FQNEAQ (reference sequence). Trimming removed 5 bases from V and 1 base from J; junction bases left unmatched: 7. CDR3 nucleotides: TGTGCCAGCAGCGTGGCGACAGGGGCATCTGGAAACACCATATATTTT. Its translation: CASSVATGASGNTIYF.

J is TRBJ1-1 and V is TRBV7-8, with D hard to call. With 1 base removed from V and 7 bases from J, the gap between germline ends came to 10 bases. The CDR3 contains 13 residues. Germline lookup yields CDR1 SGHVS and CDR2 FQNEAQ. The CDR3 protein is CASSLGKLGEAFF. The DNA of the CDR3 is TGTGCCAGCAGCTTAGGAAAACTCGGTGAAGCTTTCTTT.

The chain combines TRBV19 with TRBJ2-2, with TRBD1 identical over 7 bases. CDR3 size: 15 residues. V gave up 9 bases and J gave up 6 bases; unmatched junction bases: 13. The germline V gene has CDR1 LNHDA and CDR2 SQIVND (reference sequence). The CDR3 DNA follows: TGTGCCAGCGCCCGGACAGGAGGTTTTGCCGGGGAGCTGTTTTTT. Its translation is CASARTGGFAGELFF.

The chain joins TRBV30 to TRBJ2-3; 10 nucleotides line up with TRBD2. The CDR3 sequence is 13 residues long. Trimming removed 4 bases from V and 8 bases from J; junction bases left unmatched: 6. Germline V gene sequence: CDR1 GTSNPN, CDR2 SVGIG (reference sequence). CDR3 nucleotide sequence: TGTGCCTGGAAACTAGCGGGATCCGCTACGCAGTATTTT. Translating it yields CAWKLAGSATQYF.

This clone occurred once. This chain joins TRBV6-5 and TRBJ1-2; D may be TRBD1 (6 bases). The CDR3 totals 16 residues. The V end was cut by 0 bases, the J end by 3 bases, with 14 bases between. Germline CDR1 and CDR2: MNHEY and SVGAGI. CDR3 nucleotides: TGTGCCAGCAGTTACTCTCTTTCGACAGGCCACTATGGCTACACCTTC. Translated: CASSYSLSTGHYGYTF.

The chain joins TRBV6-6 to TRBJ1-2; 9 bases are a match to TRBD1. This CDR3 comprises 14 residues. Germline V gene lookup returns CDR1 MNHNY and CDR2 SVGAGI (reference sequence). J lost 2 bases, V lost 4 bases, and 2 bases had no gene match. The CDR3 coding sequence is TGTGCCAGCAGTTTAGGACAGGGGAACTATGGCTACACCTTC. Its protein is CASSLGQGNYGYTF.

This sequence joins TRBV6-6 and TRBJ2-7; maybe TRBD1 (5 bases). V lost 6 bases to trimming and J lost 2 bases, with 14 bases between them. CDR3 length: 14 amino acids. The germline V gene encodes CDR1 MNHNY and CDR2 SVGAGI (reference sequence). The chain's CDR3 is CASSTGGSTYEQYF. The CDR3 DNA sequence: TGTGCCAGCAGCACAGGTGGATCAACCTACGAGCAGTACTTC.

The rearrangement uses TRBV5-6 and TRBJ1-1; TRBD1 aligns across 8 bases. In germline, CDR1 is SGHDT, CDR2 YYEEEE. Trimming removed 5 bases from V and 1 base from J; junction bases left unmatched: 10. This CDR3 spans 16 amino acids. The CDR3 is CASSSGQVKSNTEAFF. In nucleotides, the CDR3 is TGTGCCAGCAGTTCGGGACAGGTAAAATCGAACACTGAAGCTTTCTTT.

The J gene is TRBJ2-2, the V gene TRBV7-9; TRBD2 agrees at 8 bases. Germline V gene data show CDR1 as SEHNR and CDR2 as FQNEAQ (reference sequence). The CDR3 length is 16 residues. V lost 5 bases and J lost 1; bases outside the gene matches: 6. The CDR3 loop is CASSIRTSRNTGELFF. The CDR3 region has the DNA TGTGCCAGCAGCATAAGGACTAGCAGGAACACCGGGGAGCTGTTTTTT.

V is TRBV5-1 and J is TRBJ1-1; no clear D. Trimming took off 0 bases at V and 1 base at J, with 7 bases between the two ends. This CDR3 spans 14 amino acids. Germline lookup yields CDR1 SGHRS and CDR2 YFSETQ. CDR3 loop: CASSLGPENTEAFF. CDR3 coding DNA: TGCGCCAGCAGCTTGGGGCCCGAGAACACTGAAGCTTTCTTT.

The chain has TRBV9 and TRBJ2-3; D is undetermined. The germline CDR1 and CDR2 sequences are SGDLS and YYNGEE. CDR3 length: 13 residues. The V end lost 4 bases, the J end lost 6 bases, and 12 bases lay between the germline ends. The CDR3: CASSLRVPDTQYF. For the CDR3, the DNA is TGTGCCAGCAGCCTTCGAGTTCCCGATACGCAGTATTTT.

The chain has TRBV9 and TRBJ2-3, with 14 bases identical to TRBD2. The CDR3 is made up of 17 amino acids. V was clipped by 3 bases and J by 2 bases; unmatched bases: 5. Germline lookup yields CDR1 SGDLS and CDR2 YYNGEE. The chain's CDR3 is CASSARLAGGHTDTQYF. CDR3 sequence (DNA): TGTGCCAGCAGCGCCCGACTAGCGGGGGGGCACACAGATACGCAGTATTTT.

V and J are TRBV2 and TRBJ1-6, with D unresolved. V shed 0 bases and J shed 5 bases, with 11 bases lying between them. The CDR3 is 16 amino acids. Per germline, CDR1 SNHLY and CDR2 FYNNEI. CDR3 DNA sequence: TGTGCCAGCAGTGAAGCGCATGGAGGGAATAATTCACCCCTCCACTTT. Translation gives CASSEAHGGNNSPLHF.

The chain employs TRBV27 and TRBJ1-2, with D perhaps TRBD1 (5 bases). V was shortened by 3 bases and J by 4 bases, with 12 bases between the two germline ends. CDR1 and CDR2 (germline): MNHEY, SMNVEV (reference sequence). The CDR3 is made up of 14 amino acids. DNA of the CDR3: TGTGCCAGCAGTTTCATCGGACAAGGCTATGGCTACACCTTC. It encodes CASSFIGQGYGYTF.

The chain joins TRBV19 to TRBJ1-2, with 10 positions matching TRBD1. The CDR3 runs to 16 residues. CDR1 is LNHDA and CDR2 is SQIVND in the germline V gene (reference sequence). J lost 5 bases, V lost 6 bases, and 12 bases had no gene match. CDR3 protein: CASSGTGTGEIYGYTF. The CDR3 DNA reads as TGTGCCAGTAGCGGTACCGGGACAGGGGAAATTTATGGCTACACCTTC. The full variable domain, completed using reference TRBV19 and TRBJ1-2, is DGGITQSPKYLFRKEGQNVTLSCEQNLNHDAMYWYRQDPGQGLRLIYYSQIVNDFQKGDIAEGYSVSREKKESFPLTVTSAQKNPTAFYLCASSGTGTGEIYGYTFGSGTRLTVV.

The gene calls are TRBV6-4 and TRBJ2-2, with D uncertain. CDR3 length: 14 amino acids. CDR1 and CDR2 (germline): MRHNA, SNTAGT. V was cut by 0 bases and J by 6 bases, with 8 bases left in between. Here the CDR3 reads CASSDSVEPGELFF. As DNA, the CDR3 is TGTGCCAGCAGTGACTCGGTAGAACCCGGGGAGCTGTTTTTT.

The V call is TRBV5-4, the J call TRBJ2-3; no clear D. Trimming pared 1 base from V and 0 bases from J, leaving 9 bases between. CDR3 length equals 15 residues. The germline V gene has CDR1 SGHNT and CDR2 YYREEE (reference sequence). CDR3 sequence reads: CASSLLSESTDTQYF. The CDR3 DNA reads as TGTGCCAGCAGCTTGCTGTCAGAAAGCACAGATACGCAGTATTTT.

This rearrangement joins TRBV4-3 to TRBJ2-1, with 7 bases that match TRBD2. The CDR3 is made up of 15 amino acids. After removal of 3 bases from V and 3 bases from J, the junction contained 5 bases not matched to a gene. Looked up from germline, CDR1 is LGHNA and CDR2 is YSLEER. The CDR3 DNA follows: TGCGCCAGCAGCCACATGGGGGGGGGCTACAATGAGCAGTTCTTC. It yields the protein CASSHMGGGYNEQFF.

The CDR3 sequence is CASSQGLLTGGNTIYF. The CDR3 coding sequence is TGTGCCAGCAGCCAGGGGCTCCTCACCGGGGGAAACACCATATATTTT. V gene TRBV7-8 combines with J gene TRBJ1-3, with D perhaps TRBD1 (6 bases). Germline V lookup: CDR1 SGHVS, CDR2 FQNEAQ. The V end lost 5 bases, the J end lost 4 bases, and 18 bases lay between the germline ends. There are 16 residues in the CDR3.

V is TRBV9 and J is TRBJ1-3; D is possibly TRBD1 (6 bases). Germline V lookup: CDR1 SGDLS, CDR2 YYNGEE. Trimming left V 2 bases short and J 0 bases short, with 24 bases between. This CDR3 contains 20 residues. The CDR3 loop is CASSVQSSPGQRSSGNTIYF. CDR3 in DNA: TGTGCCAGCAGCGTCCAATCTAGTCCAGGACAGAGGAGCTCTGGAAACACCATATATTTT.

This chain uses TRBV5-1 with TRBJ1-4, with D hard to call. Germline CDR1 reads SGHRS; CDR2 reads YFSETQ. Trimming stripped 0 bases from V and 6 bases from J, with 12 bases between. The CDR3 contains 15 residues. CDR3 coding DNA: TGCGCCAGCAGCTTGGCGGGGTTTGAGGATGAAAAACTGTTTTTT. Its protein product is CASSLAGFEDEKLFF. Together with reference TRBV5-1 and TRBJ1-4, the CDR3 gives the full variable domain: KAGVTQTPRYLIKTRGQQVTLSCSPISGHRSVSWYQQTPGQGLQFLFEYFSETQRNKGNFPGRFSGRQFSNSRSEMNVSTLELGDSALYLCASSLAGFEDEKLFFGSGTQLSVL.

This rearrangement joins TRBV29-1 to TRBJ2-7, with 10 bases lining up with TRBD1. The CDR3 length is 13 residues. CDR1 and CDR2 from the germline V gene are SQVTM and ANQGSEA. With V trimmed by 7 bases and J by 2 bases, 5 bases remained unmatched. CDR3 sequence reads: CSGGTGAAYEQYF. The CDR3 nucleotides are TGCAGCGGTGGGACAGGGGCAGCCTACGAGCAGTACTTC.

This clone was found once. The J gene is TRBJ1-6, the V gene TRBV6-6, with 7 nucleotides matching TRBD1. There are 17 residues in the CDR3. V lost 5 bases and J lost 4; bases outside the gene matches: 11. Per germline, CDR1 MNHNY and CDR2 SVGAGI (reference sequence). The DNA for the CDR3 is TGTGCCAGCAGTCTAGACTCCGGGACAGCTTATAATTCACCCCTCCACTTT. This codes for CASSLDSGTAYNSPLHF.

The chain employs TRBV2 and TRBJ1-1; the D is unclear. The CDR3 extends over 14 amino acids. CDR1 and CDR2 from the germline V gene are SNHLY and FYNNEI. Trimming took 3 bases from V and 2 from J, leaving 10 bases between them. The CDR3 DNA reads as TGTGCCAGCAGTGAGGCCCAAACAAACACTGAAGCTTTCTTT. Translation: CASSEAQTNTEAFF.

The genes are TRBV5-1 and TRBJ2-7; D remains ambiguous. CDR1 is SGHRS and CDR2 is YFSETQ in the germline V gene. The CDR3 loop spans 15 amino acids. V was shortened by 4 bases and J by 3 bases, with 17 bases between the two germline ends. This CDR3 is CASSPFDGSNYEQYF. The CDR3 DNA reads as TGCGCCAGCAGCCCCTTTGATGGCAGTAACTACGAGCAGTACTTC.